The 18 T cell receptor beta chains given below trace back to one sample, sequenced in a study of blood T cell repertoires in COVID-19. Repertoires were generated with immunoSEQ multiplex PCR, while TCRdb's copy carries only in-frame clones and drops some. The sample holds a few hundred thousand clones; roughly 90% are singletons and the top ten take about 1.7%. The sample comprised PBMCs or T cells enriched from blood (not recorded which). The receptors were sampled from a woman in her twenties or thirties who had recovered from COVID-19.

In DNA, the CDR3 is TGTGCCAGCAGCTTGGGACAGGAGAATCAGCCCCAGCATTTT. This sequence encodes CASSLGQENQPQHF. This sequence joins TRBV28 and TRBJ1-5, with 8 positions matching TRBD1. V shed 6 bases, J shed 4 bases, and the junction held 5 bases outside the gene matches. In germline, CDR1 is MDHEN, CDR2 SYDVKM. The CDR3 is 14 amino acids.

The gene calls are TRBV2 and TRBJ1-6; tentatively, D is TRBD1 (5 bases). Germline assignment: CDR1 SNHLY and CDR2 FYNNEI. V was clipped by 2 bases and J by 5 bases, with 10 bases between them. The CDR3 loop spans 15 amino acids. The CDR3 DNA sequence: TGTGCCAGCAGTGAATTTAGGGGTGATAATTCACCCCTCCACTTT. Protein product: CASSEFRGDNSPLHF.

CDR3 nucleotides: TGTGCCAGCAGTTTACGACTAGCGGGAGCAGACGACAATGAGCAGTTCTTC. Residues: CASSLRLAGADDNEQFF. V is TRBV27 and J is TRBJ2-1, with 12 bases that match TRBD2. In germline, CDR1 is MNHEY, CDR2 SMNVEV (reference sequence). The ends lost 2 bases at V and 5 bases at J; junction bases unmatched: 7. The CDR3 totals 17 residues.

The chain couples TRBV10-3 to TRBJ2-7, with 12 positions matching TRBD1. This CDR3 has 16 residues. The V gene end was trimmed by 0 bases and the J gene end by 4 bases; junction bases not matched to a gene: 4. The germline gives CDR1 ENHRY, CDR2 SYGVKD. The chain's CDR3 is CAISESWDRGLYEQYF. CDR3 in DNA: TGTGCCATCAGTGAGTCTTGGGACAGGGGGCTTTACGAGCAGTACTTC.

The chain joins TRBV3-1 (or the pseudogene TRBV3-2) to TRBJ2-3; D is uncertain. The V gene lost 0 bases and the J gene lost 6 bases, with 10 bases spanning the gap. The CDR3 loop spans 14 amino acids. The V gene's germline CDR1 is LGHDT and CDR2 YNNKEL (reference sequence). The CDR3 nucleotides are TGTGCCAGCAGCCAAGACCCCCGTCCGGATACGCAGTATTTT. Encoded protein: CASSQDPRPDTQYF.

V usage is TRBV18 and J usage is TRBJ1-5; no definite D call. The CDR3 is 14 amino acids. CDR1 is KGHSH and CDR2 is LQKENI in the germline V gene. V lost 6 bases and J lost 3, with 12 bases in between. In DNA form, the CDR3 reads TGTGCCAGCTCGCCCACCTCAGACAATCAGCCCCAGCATTTT. Translation: CASSPTSDNQPQHF.

A few counts support this clone. The gene calls are TRBV12-5 and TRBJ2-5; 12 bases are shared with TRBD2. This CDR3 contains 17 residues. Germline V CDR1 and CDR2: LGHNT, FRNRAP. V was clipped by 1 base and J by 5 bases; unmatched bases: 8. The CDR3: CASGLAASGRAWETQYF. As DNA, the CDR3 is TGTGCTAGTGGTTTGGCCGCTAGCGGGAGGGCCTGGGAGACCCAGTACTTC.

This chain joins TRBV10-1 and TRBJ1-5; D not resolved. The CDR3 is 10 residues long. Germline CDR1 and CDR2: WNHNN and SYGVQD (reference sequence). Trimming took off 9 bases at V and 10 bases at J, with 10 bases between the two ends. CDR3 sequence reads: CARETGPQHF. The CDR3 DNA reads as TGCGCCAGGGAGACGGGACCCCAGCATTTT.

The chain employs TRBV7-9 and TRBJ2-1; tentative D call: TRBD2 (5 bases). Germline V gene sequence: CDR1 SEHNR, CDR2 FQNEAQ (reference sequence). The length of the CDR3 is 14 residues. Trimming removed 4 bases at V and 7 bases at J, with 14 bases between. DNA of the CDR3: TGTGCCAGCAGCTCCGGACTCGGAAGGAATGAGCAGTTCTTC. It specifies CASSSGLGRNEQFF.

The chain recombines TRBV19 with TRBJ2-2, with D tentatively TRBD1 (6 bases). CDR3 length equals 14 residues. Germline-derived CDR1 and CDR2 are LNHDA and SQIVND (reference sequence). V was pared by 10 bases and J by 4 bases, with 16 bases between. The CDR3 loop reads CATTRQVTTGELFF. The CDR3 DNA follows: TGTGCCACCACCCGACAGGTGACCACCGGGGAGCTGTTTTTT.

This clone was seen only a few times. V usage is TRBV27 and J usage is TRBJ2-7; no firm D call. The CDR3 covers 13 residues. Germline CDR1 MNHEY, CDR2 SMNVEV (reference sequence). V was cut by 2 bases and J by 9 bases, with 14 bases left in between. In nucleotides, the CDR3 is TGTGCCAGCAGTTTAAGCCCCTTCATCGGGCAGTACTTC. Protein sequence: CASSLSPFIGQYF.

This clone was recorded only once. This chain links TRBV6-1 with TRBJ1-5, with no clear D. CDR1 is MNHNS, CDR2 SASEGT, per germline. The CDR3 has 16 amino acids. Trimming stripped 1 base from V and 2 bases from J, with 12 bases between. The CDR3 is CASSEVWAIGNQPQHF. CDR3 DNA: TGTGCCAGCAGTGAAGTTTGGGCTATTGGCAATCAGCCCCAGCATTTT.

This chain links TRBV6-2 or TRBV6-3 with TRBJ1-2, with a weak D call TRBD1 (6 bases). The germline V gene has CDR1 MNHEY and CDR2 SVGEGT. The V gene lost 5 bases and the J gene lost 8 bases, with 15 bases spanning the gap. The CDR3 has 13 residues. Here the CDR3 reads CASSQGQRLGYTF. The CDR3 DNA is TGTGCCAGCAGTCAGGGACAAAGGCTGGGCTACACCTTC.

V usage is TRBV11-2 and J usage is TRBJ1-5; perhaps TRBD1 as D (5 bases). Trimming stripped 5 bases from V and 9 bases from J, with 20 bases between. The CDR3 has 15 amino acids. Germline lookup yields CDR1 SGHAT and CDR2 FQNNGV. Here the CDR3 DNA reads TGTGCCAGCAGCGCGGTACGAAGGGGCAGCGTGCCCCAGCATTTT. Translated: CASSAVRRGSVPQHF.

The chain employs TRBV28 and TRBJ1-2; tentative D call: TRBD1 (6 bases). Between the trimmed V and J ends, which lost 6 bases and 4 bases, there was a span of 21 bases. Germline V CDR1 and CDR2: MDHEN, SYDVKM. This CDR3 spans 16 amino acids. Here the CDR3 reads CASSSRDKTVGYGYTF. CDR3 coding DNA: TGTGCCAGCAGCAGCCGGGACAAGACTGTTGGCTATGGCTACACCTTC.

The chain uses TRBV7-8 and TRBJ1-5, with 8 positions matching TRBD1. The CDR3 totals 17 residues. CDR1 is SGHVS, CDR2 FQNEAQ, per germline. With V trimmed by 0 bases and J by 2 bases, 6 bases remained unmatched. In nucleotides, the CDR3 is TGTGCCAGCAGCTTAGCGCAGGGGGCGGTGGGCAATCAGCCCCAGCATTTT. Amino acid sequence: CASSLAQGAVGNQPQHF. Full variable domain (outside the CDR3, taken from reference TRBV7-8 and TRBJ1-5): GAGVSQSPRYKVAKRGQDVALRCDPISGHVSLFWYQQALGQGPEFLTYFQNEAQLDKSGLPSDRFFAERPEGSVSTLKIQRTQQEDSAVYLCASSLAQGAVGNQPQHFGDGTRLSIL.

J is TRBJ2-5 and V is TRBV24-1; 15 bases map to TRBD2. V trimming: 4 bases; J trimming: 9 bases; junction bases outside the gene matches: 8. Germline CDR1 KGHDR, CDR2 SFDVKD. This CDR3 has 16 residues. The DNA for the CDR3 is TGTGCCACCAGTGAAGCCGGGACTAGCGGGAGGATGGCCCAGTACTTC. It yields the protein CATSEAGTSGRMAQYF.

The gene calls are TRBV19 and TRBJ1-5; D not certain. This CDR3 has 15 residues. V dropped 8 bases and J dropped 0 bases, with 14 bases sitting between them. Per the germline V gene, CDR1 is LNHDA and CDR2 is SQIVND (reference sequence). Written as DNA, the CDR3 is TGTGCCAGTGAAAGAAGGAGCTATAGCAATCAGCCCCAGCATTTT. Amino acid sequence: CASERRSYSNQPQHF.